This T cell receptor (beta chain) is drawn from a study of blood T cell repertoires in COVID-19. The germline V gene has CDR1 SGDLS and CDR2 YYNGEE. J gave up 4 bases and V 0 bases, and 20 bases lay outside the gene matches. This CDR3 is 20 amino acids long. Measured with immunoSEQ multiplex PCR; TCRdb has only the in-frame clones, and not every one. This table holds about 130,000 clones, about 80% found once. V usage is TRBV9 and J usage is TRBJ1-2; 8 bases agree with TRBD1. This receptor was taken from a woman between 50 and 59 years old with acute or convalescent COVID-19. Sequencing was carried out using peripheral blood. CDR3 region: CASSVDRGGRGPEQGYGYTF. CDR3 DNA sequence: TGTGCCAGCAGCGTAGACCGGGGTGGCAGGGGGCCAGAGCAGGGCTATGGCTACACCTTC.